This is a list of T cell receptor beta chains from one sample in a study of shared T cell receptors in the human thymus. Produced via immunoSEQ multiplex PCR; TCRdb's table is partial and in-frame only. The table lists about 660,000 clones, around 87% of them singletons. These data also formed part of another study, on human thymus T cells.

The material sequenced was thymocytes. Every receptor here comes from a boy under three years old with a congenital heart defect. CDR3s include the opening cysteine and the closing phenylalanine or tryptophan. D genes are given only for firm matches. A clone size is listed for some rows: how often the clone was seen (once, few, many), or a class if it is expanded.

j_gene | v_gene | d_gene | abundance | CDR3nt | CDR3aa
TRBJ1-5 | TRBV18 | TRBD1 | - | TGTGCCAGCTCAACCGACCGGGACAGTCAGCCCCAGCATTTT | CASSTDRDSQPQHF
TRBJ2-1 | TRBV7-8 | TRBD1 | - | TGTGCCAGCAGCTTAGTAGGCCAGGGGGCAGTCTCCTACAATGAGCAGTTCTTC | CASSLVGQGAVSYNEQFF
TRBJ1-5 | TRBV30 | - | - | TGTGCCTGGACCCAGAAAAAAGCCTCGACAGAGGACAATCAGCCCCAGCATTTT | CAWTQKKASTEDNQPQHF
TRBJ2-4 | TRBV6-5 | - | - | TGTGCCAGCAGTTACTCGCGAGTACTAGCCAAAAACATTCAGTACTTC | CASSYSRVLAKNIQYF
TRBJ1-1 | TRBV9 | - | - | TGTGCCAGCAGCTCATATTTCGAAGGAGGGGCCACTGAAGCTTTCTTT | CASSSYFEGGATEAFF
TRBJ2-2 | TRBV10-2 | TRBD2 | few | TGCGCCAGCAGTGAGTCGATCTCCGTAACTAGCGGGTCCATCACCGGGGAGCTGTTTTTT | CASSESISVTSGSITGELFF
TRBJ2-5 | TRBV5-5 | - | - | TGTGCCAGCAGCCCTCCCGGGGTCGAGACCCAGTACTTC | CASSPPGVETQYF
TRBJ2-7 | TRBV5-6 | TRBD2 | - | TGTGCCAGCAGCTATGGGACTAGCGGGAGACAAAAAGAGCAAAACGAGCAGTACTTC | CASSYGTSGRQKEQNEQYF
TRBJ2-6 | TRBV5-4 | TRBD2 | - | TGTGCCAGCAGAACTGCGGTTAGCGGGGGGACATTTGGGGCCAACGTCCTGACTTTC | CASRTAVSGGTFGANVLTF
TRBJ2-3 | TRBV5-1 | TRBD2 | - | TGCGCCAGCAGGCGGTCGGCAGGGCAGGGACTAACAGATACGCAGTATTTT | CASRRSAGQGLTDTQYF
TRBJ1-1 | TRBV14 | TRBD1 | few | TGTGCCAGCAGCCTGACAGGGCCTAACACTGAAGCTTTCTTT | CASSLTGPNTEAFF
TRBJ1-3 | TRBV6-5 | - | few | TGTGCCAGCAGTTCAACAGGGCTCTCTGGAAACACCATATATTTT | CASSSTGLSGNTIYF
TRBJ1-5 | TRBV6-5 | TRBD1 | - | TGTGCCAGCAGACCGGACAGGGGCCGGGGTCAGCCCCAGCATTTT | CASRPDRGRGQPQHF
TRBJ2-5 | TRBV5-4 | - | - | TGTGCCAGCAGCTTCGGGAAAAGGAGAGAGACCCAGTACTTC | CASSFGKRRETQYF
TRBJ2-7 | TRBV28 | TRBD1 | - | TGTGCCAGCAGTGGTAACAGGGGGCTTTCTGCCTACGAGCAGTACTTC | CASSGNRGLSAYEQYF
TRBJ1-5 | TRBV15 | - | - | TGTGCCACCAGCAGTAAAGGGAGGCAGCCCCAGCATTTT | CATSSKGRQPQHF
TRBJ2-3 | TRBV7-8 | TRBD2 | - | TGTGCCAGCAGCTTAGATTTGCCGGCTAGCGGGAGCTCCACAGATACGCAGTATTTT | CASSLDLPASGSSTDTQYF
TRBJ1-5 | TRBV28 | TRBD1 | - | TGTGCCAGCCGCTCCGGGACAGATAGCAATCAGCCCCAGCATTTT | CASRSGTDSNQPQHF
TRBJ1-6 | TRBV25-1 | TRBD1 | - | TGTGCCAGCAGTGAAAATGGGATGGGACAGGGGAACTCACCCCTCCACTTT | CASSENGMGQGNSPLHF
TRBJ2-7 | TRBV28 | TRBD2 | - | TGTGCCAGCAGACCAGGGAGGGTTAGTTCCTACGAGCAGTACTTC | CASRPGRVSSYEQYF
TRBJ2-2 | TRBV27 | TRBD1 | few | TGTGCCAGCAGTTTAGCCTACAGGGGGCGCACCGGGGAGCTGTTTTTT | CASSLAYRGRTGELFF
TRBJ1-2 | TRBV2 | - | - | TGTGCCAGCAGTTCGGGGGGCGATAGGGTCTATGGCTACACCTTC | CASSSGGDRVYGYTF
TRBJ2-5 | TRBV6-5 | - | - | TGTGCCAGCAGTTACAGGGGGGAGACCCAGTACTTC | CASSYRGETQYF
TRBJ2-7 | TRBV27 | TRBD1 | - | TGTGCCAGCAGTTCACAGGGGATTGCCTACGAGCAGTACTTC | CASSSQGIAYEQYF
TRBJ2-7 | TRBV7-9 | TRBD1 | - | TGTGCCAGCAGCTTAGGGGACAGCACCTACGAGCAGTACTTC | CASSLGDSTYEQYF
TRBJ2-3 | TRBV28 | - | - | TGTGCCATCTCGGGGGGCACAGATACGCAGTATTTT | CAISGGTDTQYF
TRBJ2-7 | TRBV28 | TRBD2 | - | TGTGCCAGCAACCCGACCCGAGCGGGGAGAAGCTACGAGCAGTACTTC | CASNPTRAGRSYEQYF
TRBJ2-5 | TRBV5-1 | - | - | TGCGCCAGCAGCTTGGAAGGGGAATTAGAGACCCAGTACTTC | CASSLEGELETQYF
TRBJ2-3 | TRBV6-6 | - | - | TGTGCCAGCAACCCGAACAGAGCTTTCACAGATACGCAGTATTTT | CASNPNRAFTDTQYF
TRBJ2-7 | TRBV4-1 | - | - | TGCGCCAGCAGTCCTCTAGGGGGAGGGGTCTACGAGCAGTACTTC | CASSPLGGGVYEQYF
TRBJ1-1 | TRBV30 | - | - | TGTGCCTGGAGGACTATGGGACTTATCGACACTGAAGCTTTCTTT | CAWRTMGLIDTEAFF
TRBJ2-3 | TRBV4-3 | TRBD2 | - | TGCGCCAGCAGCCAAGAACCGTTTCGACTAGCGGCAGATACGCAGTATTTT | CASSQEPFRLAADTQYF
TRBJ2-1 | TRBV2 | - | - | TGTGCCAGCAGCGTGGACTCCAATGAGCAGTTCTTC | CASSVDSNEQFF
TRBJ1-4 | TRBV29-1 | - | few | TGCAGTGGTGGGCAACTGTTTTTT | CSGGQLFF
TRBJ2-7 | TRBV7-9 | TRBD1 | - | TGTGCCAGCAGCTTGAGACAGGGGTTAATTTACGAGCAGTACTTC | CASSLRQGLIYEQYF
TRBJ2-4 | TRBV28 | TRBD1 | - | TGTGCCAGCACCACGACAGGGCGCGGCGCCAAAAACATTCAGTACTTC | CASTTTGRGAKNIQYF
TRBJ1-1 | TRBV7-9 | - | - | TGTGCCAGCACCATCGGAGAAGAAGCTTTCTTT | CASTIGEEAFF
TRBJ2-1 | TRBV28 | TRBD2 | once | TGTGCCAGCAGTTTATTAATGCGACTAGCGAATAACAATGAGCAGTTCTTC | CASSLLMRLANNNEQFF
TRBJ2-3 | TRBV27 | - | - | TGTGCCAGCAGCCCGCGGGTGGCGCAACGCACAGATACGCAGTATTTT | CASSPRVAQRTDTQYF
TRBJ2-3 | TRBV30 | - | - | TGTGCCTGGAGTGGGGATCCCCGGGTCAGCGGACTCACAGATACGCAGTATTTT | CAWSGDPRVSGLTDTQYF
TRBJ1-2 | TRBV28 | TRBD1 | - | TGTGCCAGCAGTTCTGACAGGGAGGACGGCTACACCTTC | CASSSDREDGYTF
TRBJ2-1 | TRBV11-3 | TRBD2 | - | TGTGCCAGCAGCCCGGAGGGGACTAGCGAACACAATGAGCAGTTCTTC | CASSPEGTSEHNEQFF
TRBJ1-1 | TRBV30 | - | - | TGTGCCTGGAAGTCCCACCGGCGCGGACAAAGGGCGAACACTGAAGCTTTCTTT | CAWKSHRRGQRANTEAFF
TRBJ2-1 | TRBV2 | TRBD1 | - | TGTGCCAGCAGGACTGGGGACAGGGACTTATACAATGAGCAGTTCTTC | CASRTGDRDLYNEQFF
TRBJ2-7 | TRBV7-2 | - | once | TGTGCCAGCAGCCCCGGAGGCGTAGCGGTGATTTCTTCCTACGAGCAGTACTTC | CASSPGGVAVISSYEQYF
TRBJ1-1 | TRBV4-3 | TRBD1 | - | TGCGCCAGCAGCCAAGTTTTGGGGCAGGGGGGAGGACATGAAGCTTTCTTT | CASSQVLGQGGGHEAFF
TRBJ2-7 | TRBV30 | - | - | TGTGCCTGGAGTGTATTAAAGGAGAGCGCAGGGCTCCCCTACGAGCAGTACTTC | CAWSVLKESAGLPYEQYF
TRBJ1-4 | TRBV5-4 | TRBD1 | few | TGTGCCAGCAGCTCCGGGACAGGGGAAGAAAAACTGTTTTTT | CASSSGTGEEKLFF
TRBJ2-7 | TRBV7-9 | TRBD2 | - | TGTGCCAGCAGCTTTAGCGGGGGTCGGGTATCCTACGAGCAGTACTTC | CASSFSGGRVSYEQYF
TRBJ1-2 | TRBV5-5 | - | - | TGTGCCAGCAGCCTCGGGGTCACCAACGGGGATGGCTACACCTTC | CASSLGVTNGDGYTF
TRBJ2-5 | TRBV4-3 | TRBD2 | once | TGCGCCAGCAGCCAAGATCCCTCGGGGCTAGCGGGAGAGTCCCCAGGGACCCAGTACTTC | CASSQDPSGLAGESPGTQYF